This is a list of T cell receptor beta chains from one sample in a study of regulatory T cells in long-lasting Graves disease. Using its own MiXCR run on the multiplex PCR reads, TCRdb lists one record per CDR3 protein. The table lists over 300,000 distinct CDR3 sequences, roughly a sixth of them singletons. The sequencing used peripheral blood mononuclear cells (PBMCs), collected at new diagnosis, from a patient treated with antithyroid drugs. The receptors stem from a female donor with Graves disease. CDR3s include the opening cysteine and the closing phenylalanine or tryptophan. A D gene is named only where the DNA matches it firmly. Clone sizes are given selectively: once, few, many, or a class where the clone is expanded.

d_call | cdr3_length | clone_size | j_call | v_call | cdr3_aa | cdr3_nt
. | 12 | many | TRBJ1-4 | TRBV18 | CASSPGGGKLFF | TGTGCCAGCTCACCAGGGGGAGGAAAACTGTTTTTT
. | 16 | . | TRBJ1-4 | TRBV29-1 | CSVEVEGQGAGEKLFF | TGCAGCGTTGAAGTGGAAGGTCAAGGGGCTGGTGAAAAACTGTTTTTT
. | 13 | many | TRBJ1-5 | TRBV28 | CASNLEGNQPQHF | TGTGCCAGCAACCTCGAGGGCAATCAGCCCCAGCATTTT
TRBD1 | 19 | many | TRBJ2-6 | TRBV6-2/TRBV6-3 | CASSYSLKGARTGANVLTF | TGTGCCAGCAGTTACTCGTTAAAGGGGGCGAGGACTGGGGCCAACGTCCTGACTTTC
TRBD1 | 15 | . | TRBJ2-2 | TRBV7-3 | CASGQGQGASGELFF | TGTGCCAGCGGTCAGGGACAGGGGGCCTCCGGTGAGCTGTTTTTT
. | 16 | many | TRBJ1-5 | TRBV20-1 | CSAREEDTYSNQPQHF | TGCAGTGCTAGAGAAGAGGACACCTATAGCAATCAGCCCCAGCATTTT
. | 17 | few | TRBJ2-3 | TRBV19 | CASKRGKAGPFTDTQYF | TGTGCCAGTAAGAGAGGGAAGGCAGGACCCTTCACAGATACGCAGTATTTT
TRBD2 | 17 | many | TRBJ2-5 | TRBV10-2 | CASSESLGTRSQETQYF | TGCGCCAGCAGTGAGTCGCTGGGGACTAGATCTCAAGAGACCCAGTACTTC
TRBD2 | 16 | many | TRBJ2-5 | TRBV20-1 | CSAPSGFSGSMGTQYF | TGCAGTGCTCCCTCCGGGTTTAGCGGGAGTATGGGGACCCAGTACTTC
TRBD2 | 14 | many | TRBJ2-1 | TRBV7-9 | CASGLAGSNNEQFF | TGTGCCAGCGGCCTAGCGGGGAGTAACAATGAGCAGTTCTTC
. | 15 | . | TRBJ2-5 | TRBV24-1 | CATSDDRGLEETQYF | TGTGCCACCAGTGATGACCGAGGCTTGGAAGAGACCCAGTACTTC
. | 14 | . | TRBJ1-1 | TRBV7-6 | CASSLPNPNTEAFF | TGTGCCAGCAGCTTACCCAACCCGAACACTGAAGCTTTCTTT
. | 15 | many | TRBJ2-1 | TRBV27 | CASGLQGNSYNEQFF | TGTGCCAGCGGTCTACAGGGAAACTCCTACAATGAGCAGTTCTTC
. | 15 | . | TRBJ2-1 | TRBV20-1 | CSAAHYTGSVHEQFF | TGCAGTGCTGCCCACTATACAGGGTCCGTCCACGAGCAGTTCTTC
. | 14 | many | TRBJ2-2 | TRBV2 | CASTGASMGGELFF | TGTGCCAGCACGGGAGCTAGCATGGGCGGGGAGCTGTTTTTT
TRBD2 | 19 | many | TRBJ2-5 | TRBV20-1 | CSARAAGGGLAGYWETQYF | TGCAGTGCTAGAGCGGCGGGGGGAGGACTAGCGGGGTATTGGGAGACCCAGTACTTC
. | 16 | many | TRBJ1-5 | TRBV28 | CASSLGLGGSNQPQHF | TGTGCCAGCAGTTTAGGGTTAGGAGGGAGCAATCAGCCCCAGCATTTT
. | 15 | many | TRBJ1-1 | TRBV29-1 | CSVLPRDLGDTEAFF | TGCAGCGTCTTACCCCGGGACCTGGGAGACACTGAAGCTTTCTTT
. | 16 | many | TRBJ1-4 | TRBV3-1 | CASSQPLGGIGEKLFF | TGTGCCAGCAGCCAACCGCTCGGAGGCATCGGTGAAAAACTGTTTTTT
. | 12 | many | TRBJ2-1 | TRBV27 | CASSSDPTRKFF | TGTGCCAGCAGTTCGGACCCGACACGGAAGTTCTTC
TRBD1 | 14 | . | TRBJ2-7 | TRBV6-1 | CASSQTRGIHEQYF | TGTGCCAGCAGTCAAACCAGGGGGATCCACGAGCAGTACTTC
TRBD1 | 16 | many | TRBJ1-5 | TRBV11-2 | CASSLRADRGGQPQHF | TGTGCCAGCAGCCTAAGGGCAGACAGGGGTGGGCAGCCCCAGCATTTT
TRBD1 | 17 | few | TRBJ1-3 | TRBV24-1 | CATSDNPGQGTGNTIYF | TGTGCCACCAGTGATAATCCGGGACAGGGGACTGGAAACACCATATATTTT
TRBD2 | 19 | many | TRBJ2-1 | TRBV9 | CASSVFWGVAGGRNNEQFF | TGTGCCAGCAGCGTATTTTGGGGGGTAGCGGGAGGTCGGAACAATGAGCAGTTCTTC
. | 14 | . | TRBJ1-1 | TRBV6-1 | CASSEVAGTTEAFF | TGTGCCAGCAGTGAAGTGGCAGGGACCACTGAAGCTTTCTTT
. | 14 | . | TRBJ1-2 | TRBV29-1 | CSVELRTETYGYTF | TGCAGCGTTGAACTCCGGACAGAGACATATGGCTACACCTTC
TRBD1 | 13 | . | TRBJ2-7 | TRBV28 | CAITGGSVVEQYF | TGTGCCATAACAGGGGGGAGTGTGGTCGAGCAGTACTTC
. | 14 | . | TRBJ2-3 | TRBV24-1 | CATSDRGPVDTQYF | TGTGCCACCAGTGACCGGGGACCAGTGGATACGCAGTATTTT
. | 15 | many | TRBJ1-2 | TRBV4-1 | CASSQGQSRIYGYTF | TGCGCCAGCAGCCAAGGACAGAGCAGAATCTATGGCTACACCTTC
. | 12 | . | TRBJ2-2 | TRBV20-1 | CSAEGAGGELFF | TGCAGTGCGGAGGGCGCTGGCGGGGAGCTGTTTTTT
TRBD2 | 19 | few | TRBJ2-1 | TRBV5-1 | CASSLRTSPLSSGYNEQFF | TGCGCCAGCAGCTTACGGACTAGCCCACTTTCTTCGGGATACAATGAGCAGTTCTTC
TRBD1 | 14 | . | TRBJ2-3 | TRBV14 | CASSQDLNRGTQYF | TGTGCCAGCAGCCAAGACCTTAACAGGGGAACGCAGTATTTT
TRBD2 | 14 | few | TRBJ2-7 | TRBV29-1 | CSAAAGEGVGEQYF | TGCAGCGCCGCAGCGGGAGAGGGGGTAGGCGAGCAGTACTTC
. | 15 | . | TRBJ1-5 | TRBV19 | CASSIIGAGTQPQHF | TGTGCCAGTAGTATAATTGGGGCAGGTACTCAGCCCCAGCATTTT
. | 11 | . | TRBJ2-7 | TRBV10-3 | CATQGIDEQYF | TGTGCCACCCAGGGTATCGACGAGCAGTACTTC
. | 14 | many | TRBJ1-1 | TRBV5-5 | CASSAQDRNTEAFF | TGTGCCAGCAGCGCCCAGGACAGGAACACTGAAGCTTTCTTT
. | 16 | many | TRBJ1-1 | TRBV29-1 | CSVSGGHHSMNTEAFF | TGCAGCGTCAGCGGGGGGCACCATTCCATGAACACTGAAGCTTTCTTT
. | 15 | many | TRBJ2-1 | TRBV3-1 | CASSQVRSFGNEQFF | TGTGCCAGCAGCCAAGTAAGGAGCTTTGGTAATGAGCAGTTCTTC
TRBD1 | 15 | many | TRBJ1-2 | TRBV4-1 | CASSRTRGREYGYTF | TGCGCCAGCAGCCGGACCAGGGGGCGCGAGTATGGCTACACCTTC
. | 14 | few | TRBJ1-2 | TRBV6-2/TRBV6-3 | CASTDLGGEYGYTF | TGTGCCAGCACCGACCTCGGAGGGGAGTATGGCTACACCTTC
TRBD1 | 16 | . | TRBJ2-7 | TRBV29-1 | CSVDNSSVTGGNEQYF | TGCAGCGTTGACAATTCCTCGGTAACAGGGGGCAATGAGCAGTACTTC
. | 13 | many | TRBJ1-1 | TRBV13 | CASAGRPNTEAFF | TGTGCCAGCGCGGGCCGGCCGAACACTGAAGCTTTCTTT
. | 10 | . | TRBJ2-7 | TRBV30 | CAWSVGSTNF | TGTGCCTGGAGTGTGGGCTCGACGAACTTC